The TCR beta chain described here comes from a study of T cell responses to AZD1222 COVID-19 vaccine. Notes on this clone: Its specificity is unknown.

Study-level results: Across spike, vaccine-associated CD4 TCRs were found, dominant at 160-218 and 743-854. Clonal diversity may have been underestimated, and the donors were mostly white British, with more females than males.

Data came from immunoSEQ multiplex PCR; TCRdb stores just in-frame clones and leaves some out. The data contain 130,000 to 150,000 clones, around nine tenths of them singletons. The ends were cut back, 0 bases at V and 7 bases at J, with 14 bases in the middle. Germline V gene data show CDR1 as SGHNT and CDR2 as YYREEE (reference sequence). The CDR3 is 16 amino acids. This material consisted of peripheral blood, taken on day 0 of MenACWY control vaccination. The receptor comes from an adult in good health. The chain combines TRBV5-4 with TRBJ1-6; no firm D call. The CDR3 reads CASSLGARTKNSPLHF. The CDR3 DNA is TGTGCCAGCAGCTTGGGGGCGCGTACTAAGAATTCACCCCTCCACTTT.